A single sample gave rise to the 14 T cell receptor beta chains below, sequenced in a study of stem cell transplantation in POMP-related autoinflammatory disease. Profiling relied on immunoSEQ multiplex PCR, and the TCRdb table lists in-frame clones only, not all of them. Of more than 20,000 clones in the sample, around four fifths were seen once. Here the sequenced sample was CD4+ T cells from PBMCs, taken before stem cell transplantation. The receptor set was obtained from a human donor with POMP-related autoinflammation and immune dysregulation (PRAID).

The V call is TRBV10-2, the J call TRBJ2-3; 12 positions agree with TRBD2. Losses at the gene ends were 4 bases for V and 2 bases for J; bases not matched to a gene: 10. CDR3 length: 18 residues. The germline gives CDR1 WSHSY, CDR2 SAAADI. The chain's CDR3 is CASSGILAGGLNTDTQYF. The CDR3 region has the DNA TGCGCCAGCAGTGGAATCCTAGCGGGGGGGCTAAACACAGATACGCAGTATTTT.

The chain has TRBV28 and TRBJ1-5, with TRBD1 as a possible D gene (5 bases). The CDR3 spans 17 residues. Trimming left V 4 bases short and J 1 base short, with 17 bases between. The V gene's germline CDR1 is MDHEN and CDR2 SYDVKM. DNA of the CDR3: TGTGCCAGCAGTTCGATCTTCGGGACGGGGAGCAATCAGCCCCAGCATTTT. Amino acid sequence: CASSSIFGTGSNQPQHF.

This clone was counted a few times. For the CDR3, the DNA is TGTGCCAGCAGTCCGACAGGGGCCGCTAACTATGGCTACACCTTC. Its translation: CASSPTGAANYGYTF. V and J are TRBV6-4 and TRBJ1-2; 8 nucleotides match TRBD1. The CDR3 sequence is 15 residues long. Germline CDR1 is MRHNA and CDR2 is SNTAGT. The V segment lost 5 bases and the J segment 0 bases; nucleotides outside the gene matches: 5.

This clone was observed a single time. The rearrangement joins TRBV15 to TRBJ2-3; unclear D gene. The length of the CDR3 is 14 residues. In germline, CDR1 is LNHNV, CDR2 YYDKDF (reference sequence). Trimming pared 0 bases from V and 7 bases from J, leaving 11 bases between. The CDR3 reads CATSRDQRIHTQYF. DNA of the CDR3: TGTGCCACCAGCAGAGATCAAAGGATACATACGCAGTATTTT.

The sample holds a few counts of this clone. The V call is TRBV19, the J call TRBJ1-5; TRBD1 might be the D (5 bases). V shed 5 bases and J shed 5 bases, with 10 bases lying between them. CDR1 and CDR2 (germline): LNHDA, SQIVND (reference sequence). This CDR3 comprises 13 residues. For the CDR3, the DNA is TGTGCCAGTAGTGCCGAACAGGATCAGCCCCAGCATTTT. Encoded protein: CASSAEQDQPQHF.

The rearrangement uses TRBV5-5 and TRBJ2-2; tentatively, D is TRBD2 (7 bases). The CDR3 has 15 residues. The germline CDR1 and CDR2 sequences are SGHKS and YYEKEE (reference sequence). V lost 2 bases and J 1 base, leaving 9 bases between the germline ends. This CDR3 is CASSFGGQNTGELFF. CDR3 DNA sequence: TGTGCCAGCAGCTTCGGGGGGCAGAACACCGGGGAGCTGTTTTTT. Full variable domain (missing parts from reference TRBV5-5 and TRBJ2-2): DAGVTQSPTHLIKTRGQQVTLRCSPISGHKSVSWYQQVLGQGPQFIFQYYEKEERGRGNFPDRFSARQFPNYSSELNVNALLLGDSALYLCASSFGGQNTGELFFGEGSRLTVL.

This clone was recorded once. This rearrangement joins TRBV21-1 to TRBJ1-2; the table assigns TRBD1, which was not confirmed against the DNA. TRBV21-1 is assigned pseudogene status. There are 15 residues in the CDR3. CDR3 amino acids: CASSKVGLQLYGYTF. CDR3 in DNA: TGTGCCAGCAGCAAAGTGGGGCTCCAACTGTATGGCTACACCTTC.

The gene calls are TRBV30 and TRBJ1-1; D is undetermined. The CDR3 is 12 residues long. Germline CDR1 and CDR2: GTSNPN and SVGIG (reference sequence). Trimming took off 0 bases at V and 11 bases at J, with 13 bases between the two ends. CDR3 in amino acids: CAWSVSGRLAFF. CDR3 DNA: TGTGCCTGGAGTGTAAGCGGACGGCTGGCTTTCTTT. The full variable domain, its missing parts supplied by reference TRBV30 and TRBJ1-1, is SQTIHQWPATLVQPVGSPLSLECTVEGTSNPNLYWYRQAAGRGLQLLFYSVGIGQISSEVPQNLSASRPQDRQFILSSKKLLLSDSGFYLCAWSVSGRLAFFGQGTRLTVV.

For the CDR3, the DNA is TGCGCCAGCAGCCACGGGGGTAACTATGGCTACACCTTC. Translation gives CASSHGGNYGYTF. The chain links TRBV5-1 to TRBJ1-2, with a tentative D call TRBD1 (5 bases). Trimming removed 4 bases at V and 1 base at J, with 8 bases between. This CDR3 has 13 amino acids. The germline V gene has CDR1 SGHRS and CDR2 YFSETQ.

The genes are TRBV12-5 and TRBJ2-1; 10 bases are a match to TRBD1. Germline V CDR1 and CDR2: LGHNT, FRNRAP. With V trimmed by 1 base and J by 6 bases, 3 bases remained unmatched. The CDR3 sequence is 15 residues long. The CDR3 region has the DNA TGTGCTAGTGGTTTGGGACAGGGGGCCTTCAATGAGCAGTTCTTC. This sequence encodes CASGLGQGAFNEQFF.

In this sample, this clone turned up once. V and J are TRBV2 and TRBJ1-4; D is perhaps TRBD1 (6 bases). Between the trimmed V and J ends, which lost 4 bases and 7 bases, there was a span of 13 bases. CDR3 length: 14 residues. Germline V gene sequence: CDR1 SNHLY, CDR2 FYNNEI. CDR3 sequence reads: CASSGGGQGEKLFF. The CDR3 DNA reads as TGTGCCAGCAGTGGGGGGGGACAAGGTGAAAAACTGTTTTTT.

The chain carries TRBV18 and TRBJ1-5; perhaps TRBD1 as D (6 bases). V lost 1 base and J lost 3, with 19 bases in between. The germline CDR1 and CDR2 sequences are KGHSH and LQKENI. The CDR3 contains 18 residues. This CDR3 is CASSPRFSRGLVNQPQHF. The CDR3 nucleotides read TGTGCCAGCTCACCACGTTTCTCCCGGGGGCTAGTCAATCAGCCCCAGCATTTT. Filled out from reference TRBV18 and TRBJ1-5, the complete variable domain reads NAGVMQNPRHLVRRRGQEARLRCSPMKGHSHVYWYRQLPEEGLKFMVYLQKENIIDESGMPKERFSAEFPKEGPSILRIQQVVRGDSAAYFCASSPRFSRGLVNQPQHFGDGTRLSIL.

This rearrangement joins TRBV15 to TRBJ1-3; D call uncertain. V dropped 5 bases and J dropped 6 bases, with 11 bases sitting between them. The length of the CDR3 is 13 residues. Germline loops: CDR1 LNHNV, CDR2 YYDKDF (reference sequence). The CDR3 DNA is TGTGCCACCAGCCTACTCCGGAAAAACACCATATATTTT. Its protein product is CATSLLRKNTIYF.

In regard to this clone: A junction boundary mismatches the germline segment, possibly from a read error. The V call is TRBV5-3, the J call TRBJ2-7, with 8 bases lining up with TRBD2. TRBV5-3 is treated as an ORF (open reading frame) with a function not yet certain. The CDR3 is made up of 15 amino acids. The CDR3 loop reads CASSSSTSGPYEQYF. The CDR3 DNA sequence: TGTGCCAGCAGCTCTTCTACTAGCGGCCCCTACGAGCAGTACTTC.